Shown below are 28 T cell receptor beta chains from a single sample sequenced in a study of graft-versus-host responses after intestinal transplantation. Sequencing was performed with immunoSEQ multiplex PCR; in TCRdb, only in-frame clones are kept and a portion is missing. The sample shows tens of thousands of clones, 75% to 90% of them seen only once. No antigen is known for these receptors. The sample consisted of unstimulated CD4+ T cells sorted from spleen or lymph node cells, taken before intestinal transplant. Receptors originate from a human donor who received an intestinal transplant.

The rearrangement links TRBV6-1 to TRBJ2-5, with a weak D call TRBD1 (6 bases). The CDR3 runs to 13 residues. V lost 6 bases and J lost 4, with 12 bases in between. Germline CDR1 is MNHNS and CDR2 is SASEGT. The CDR3 region has the DNA TGTGCCAGCAGAACAGGGCTCCGAGAGACCCAGTACTTC. Encoded protein: CASRTGLRETQYF.

The chain carries TRBV6-1 and TRBJ2-1; 7 bases agree with TRBD2. The V segment lost 8 bases and the J segment 1 base; nucleotides outside the gene matches: 2. This CDR3 has 13 amino acids. Germline loops: CDR1 MNHNS, CDR2 SASEGT. CDR3 residues: CASPAGSYNEQFF. The CDR3 DNA sequence: TGTGCCAGCCCAGCGGGGTCCTACAATGAGCAGTTCTTC.

The chain employs TRBV19 and TRBJ1-2; 8 nucleotides agree with TRBD1. V was clipped by 4 bases and J by 8 bases; unmatched bases: 6. From germline, CDR1 is LNHDA and CDR2 SQIVND (reference sequence). The CDR3 has 13 residues. The DNA of the CDR3 is TGTGCCAGTAGTAAGGACAGGGTTGGGGGCTACACCTTC. Residues: CASSKDRVGGYTF.

This clone came up once. The rearrangement uses TRBV6-1 and TRBJ2-7; the match to TRBD2 covers 8 bases. V lost 4 bases to trimming and J lost 2 bases; unmatched junction nucleotides: 7. The CDR3 runs to 15 residues. Germline CDR1 reads MNHNS; CDR2 reads SASEGT. CDR3 sequence: CASSAPGGGTYEQYF. CDR3 sequence (DNA): TGTGCCAGCAGTGCCCCCGGGGGGGGGACCTACGAGCAGTACTTC.

The J gene is TRBJ1-6, the V gene TRBV11-2; D ambiguous. Deletions cut 5 bases from V and 11 bases from J, with 7 bases between. From germline, CDR1 is SGHAT and CDR2 FQNNGV. The CDR3 totals 11 residues. The CDR3 loop is CASSPGTPLHF. The CDR3 DNA follows: TGTGCCAGCAGCCCCGGGACACCCCTCCACTTT.

The gene calls are TRBV4-1 and TRBJ1-6; weak D call: TRBD1 (5 bases). The CDR3 spans 17 residues. V was cut by 1 base and J by 6 bases, with 16 bases left in between. The germline V gene encodes CDR1 MGHRA and CDR2 YSYEKL. The CDR3 region is CASSQVGRGGTNSPLHF. As DNA, the CDR3 is TGCGCCAGCAGCCAAGTGGGTAGGGGAGGGACTAATTCACCCCTCCACTTT.

The J gene is TRBJ2-2, the V gene TRBV5-6; TRBD2 aligns across 12 bases. Germline CDR1 SGHDT, CDR2 YYEEEE. The CDR3 is 18 amino acids. J gave up 0 bases and V 3 bases, and 6 bases lay outside the gene matches. The chain's CDR3 is CASSSTSGGPTNTGELFF. CDR3 DNA: TGTGCCAGCAGCTCGACTAGCGGGGGACCCACGAACACCGGGGAGCTGTTTTTT.

The genes are TRBV27 and TRBJ1-2; D might be TRBD1 (6 bases). V was trimmed by 6 bases and J by 8 bases, leaving 16 bases between them. The CDR3 spans 13 residues. Germline lookup yields CDR1 MNHEY and CDR2 SMNVEV (reference sequence). The CDR3 is CASSPGTSGGYTF. CDR3 nucleotides: TGTGCCAGCAGCCCGGGGACAAGTGGCGGCTACACCTTC.

The chain combines TRBV21-1 with TRBJ1-2. TRBV21-1 is a pseudogene locus. This CDR3 comprises 12 residues. The CDR3 DNA follows: TGCCCGGAGAGGCGCCCGGACTATGGCTACACCTTC. It specifies CPERRPDYGYTF.

This chain joins TRBV18 and TRBJ2-5; D is undetermined. CDR1 and CDR2 (germline): KGHSH, LQKENI. The CDR3 runs to 11 residues. Trimming shortened V by 4 bases and J by 5 bases, and 5 bases separated the two germline ends. The CDR3: CASSLRETQYF. The DNA for the CDR3 is TGTGCCAGCTCACTTCGGGAGACCCAGTACTTC.

This sequence joins TRBV7-9 and TRBJ1-2; D is possibly TRBD1 (6 bases). The CDR3 sequence is 13 residues long. V was cut by 5 bases and J by 8 bases, with 15 bases left in between. Germline V gene sequence: CDR1 SEHNR, CDR2 FQNEAQ (reference sequence). This chain's CDR3 is CASSPTGLQGYTF. Written as DNA, the CDR3 is TGTGCCAGCAGCCCAACAGGGCTCCAAGGCTACACCTTC.

The chain couples TRBV6-1 to TRBJ2-7; perhaps TRBD1 as D (7 bases). Germline V gene data show CDR1 as MNHNS and CDR2 as SASEGT. This CDR3 has 15 amino acids. Between the trimmed V and J ends, which lost 6 bases and 3 bases, there was a span of 18 bases. CDR3: CASRLTGEEGYEQYF. The CDR3, as DNA: TGTGCCAGCAGGCTCACAGGGGAGGAAGGCTACGAGCAGTACTTC.

This sequence joins TRBV19 and TRBJ2-3; D may be TRBD1 (5 bases). Germline values: CDR1 LNHDA, CDR2 SQIVND (reference sequence). The ends were cut back, 9 bases at V and 5 bases at J, with 9 bases in the middle. CDR3 length: 11 amino acids. Here the CDR3 reads CASQGGDTQYF. The CDR3, as DNA: TGTGCCAGCCAGGGTGGAGATACGCAGTATTTT.

The J gene is TRBJ2-3, the V gene TRBV11-2; TRBD2 aligns across 9 bases. The CDR3 runs to 14 residues. V shed 5 bases, J shed 5 bases, and the junction held 5 bases outside the gene matches. From germline, CDR1 is SGHAT and CDR2 FQNNGV. The CDR3 DNA reads as TGTGCCAGCAGCCTAAGCGGGGGGCGAGATACGCAGTATTTT. It specifies CASSLSGGRDTQYF.

The chain has TRBV28 and TRBJ1-6; D call uncertain. This CDR3 has 15 residues. In germline, CDR1 is MDHEN, CDR2 SYDVKM. Trimming removed 5 bases at V and 8 bases at J, with 16 bases between. CDR3 DNA: TGTGCCAGCAGTCTTACCGGGATTCTCTATTCACCCCTCCACTTT. Its translation is CASSLTGILYSPLHF.

The chain carries TRBV15 and TRBJ1-4; D call uncertain. The V end was cut by 5 bases, the J end by 8 bases, with 18 bases between. The CDR3 contains 15 residues. Per germline, CDR1 LNHNV and CDR2 YYDKDF (reference sequence). The CDR3 nucleotides read TGTGCCACCAGCGGACCATGGCGGGGAAGGGAAAAACTGTTTTTT. The encoded protein is CATSGPWRGREKLFF. The full variable domain, rest sourced from reference TRBV15 and TRBJ1-4, is DAMVIQNPRYQVTQFGKPVTLSCSQTLNHNVMYWYQQKSSQAPKLLFHYYDKDFNNEADTPDNFQSRRPNTSFCFLDIRSPGLGDTAMYLCATSGPWRGREKLFFGSGTQLSVL.

This sequence joins TRBV10-2 and TRBJ1-2; tentative D call: TRBD1 (5 bases). CDR1 is WSHSY, CDR2 SAAADI, per germline. The CDR3 covers 13 residues. V shed 0 bases and J shed 6 bases, with 8 bases lying between them. The CDR3 coding sequence is TGCGCCAGCAGTGAGTCGCAGGGTAATGGCTACACCTTC. Translated: CASSESQGNGYTF.

This chain connects TRBV19 to TRBJ1-3; the D gene is possibly TRBD1 (6 bases). CDR3 length equals 13 residues. V shed 10 bases and J shed 1 base, with 11 bases lying between them. Germline lookup yields CDR1 LNHDA and CDR2 SQIVND (reference sequence). For the CDR3, the DNA is TGTGCCACCGGAACAGGGTCTGGAAACACCATATATTTT. Encoded protein: CATGTGSGNTIYF.

The chain combines TRBV15 with TRBJ2-7; unclear D gene. The CDR3 runs to 12 residues. Germline V CDR1 and CDR2: LNHNV, YYDKDF (reference sequence). V was pared by 0 bases and J by 2 bases, with 2 bases between. CDR3 DNA: TGTGCCACCAGCAGAGACACCTACGAGCAGTACTTC. Residues: CATSRDTYEQYF.

The chain has TRBV9 and TRBJ2-1; D is undetermined. The CDR3 runs 13 residues. Trimming stripped 0 bases from V and 5 bases from J, with 6 bases between. Germline V gene sequence: CDR1 SGDLS, CDR2 YYNGEE. The CDR3 here is CASSVERHNEQFF. In DNA, the CDR3 is TGTGCCAGCAGCGTAGAGCGACACAATGAGCAGTTCTTC.

This rearrangement joins TRBV19 to TRBJ1-2; D possibly corresponds to TRBD1 (5 bases). V was pared by 4 bases and J by 7 bases, with 10 bases between. CDR1 and CDR2 (germline): LNHDA, SQIVND (reference sequence). This CDR3 spans 12 amino acids. The chain's CDR3 is CASSTTVGGYTF. The CDR3 DNA follows: TGTGCCAGTAGTACGACAGTTGGTGGCTACACCTTC.

The chain has TRBV7-2 and TRBJ2-7; possible D gene TRBD2, 5 bases. This CDR3 spans 13 amino acids. In germline, CDR1 is SGHTA, CDR2 FQGNSA. Trimming pared 3 bases from V and 3 bases from J, leaving 9 bases between. CDR3 nucleotides: TGTGCCAGCAGCTTTCCGGGGTACTACGAGCAGTACTTC. It is translated as CASSFPGYYEQYF.

This chain connects TRBV4-2 to TRBJ2-7, with 13 positions matching TRBD2. The J segment lost 4 bases and the V segment lost 0 bases, leaving 9 bases of the junction unmatched. The CDR3 totals 18 residues. Germline loops: CDR1 LGHNA, CDR2 YNFKEQ. The CDR3: CASSQDFPLAGGPYEQYF. The DNA of the CDR3 is TGTGCCAGCAGCCAAGATTTCCCACTAGCGGGGGGGCCGTACGAGCAGTACTTC.

The rearrangement uses TRBV4-2 and TRBJ2-3; possible D gene TRBD2, 7 bases. Germline CDR1 is LGHNA and CDR2 is YNFKEQ. This CDR3 has 16 amino acids. Trimming shortened V by 4 bases and J by 3 bases, and 17 bases separated the two germline ends. The CDR3 protein is CASSLTSGGRTDTQYF. DNA for the CDR3: TGTGCCAGCAGCCTCACCTCCGGGGGGCGGACAGATACGCAGTATTTT.

The chain employs TRBV2 and TRBJ1-1; D gene unclear. Germline CDR1 reads SNHLY; CDR2 reads FYNNEI. V was shortened by 5 bases and J by 5 bases, with 15 bases between the two germline ends. This CDR3 has 14 residues. CDR3 sequence (DNA): TGTGCCAGCAGTCTCGACGGACGAGGGACTGAAGCTTTCTTT. Protein sequence: CASSLDGRGTEAFF.

The rearrangement links TRBV6-5 to TRBJ1-1, with TRBD1 as a possible D gene (5 bases). V lost 7 bases to trimming and J lost 5 bases, with 17 bases between them. Germline CDR1 MNHEY, CDR2 SVGAGI. This CDR3 has 14 residues. For the CDR3, the DNA is TGTGCCAGCACCAAAAATTCCGGGGGAACTGAAGCTTTCTTT. Encoded protein: CASTKNSGGTEAFF.

This clone was observed a few times. The chain has TRBV6-6 and TRBJ1-5, with 9 bases that match TRBD1. The V gene end was trimmed by 2 bases and the J gene end by 9 bases; junction bases not matched to a gene: 11. CDR1 is MNHNY and CDR2 is SVGAGI in the germline V gene (reference sequence). The CDR3 covers 16 residues. CDR3 bases: TGTGCCAGCAGTTACCCCACCGACAGGGGGGGTCGGCCCCAGCATTTT. Its protein product is CASSYPTDRGGRPQHF.

The chain couples TRBV4-1 to TRBJ1-3; D not resolved. Germline CDR1 and CDR2: MGHRA and YSYEKL. CDR3 length: 15 residues. The V end lost 1 base, the J end lost 8 bases, and 15 bases lay between the germline ends. CDR3 in DNA: TGCGCCAGCAGCCAAGCGGAGTCAGTGGCTTACACCATATATTTT. Amino acids: CASSQAESVAYTIYF.